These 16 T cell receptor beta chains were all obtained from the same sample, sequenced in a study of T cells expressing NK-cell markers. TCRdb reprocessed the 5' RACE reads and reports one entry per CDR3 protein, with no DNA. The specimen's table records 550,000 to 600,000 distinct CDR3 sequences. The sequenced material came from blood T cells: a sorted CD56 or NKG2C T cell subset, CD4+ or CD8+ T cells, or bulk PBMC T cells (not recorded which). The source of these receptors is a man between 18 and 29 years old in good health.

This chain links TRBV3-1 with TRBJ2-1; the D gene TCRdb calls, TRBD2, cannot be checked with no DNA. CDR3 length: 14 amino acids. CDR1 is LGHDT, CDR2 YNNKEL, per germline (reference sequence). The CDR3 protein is CASSGRDKHNEQFF.

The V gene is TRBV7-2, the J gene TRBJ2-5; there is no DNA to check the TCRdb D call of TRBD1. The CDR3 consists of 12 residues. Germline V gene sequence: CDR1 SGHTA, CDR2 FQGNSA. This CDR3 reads CASSPDPGAQYF.

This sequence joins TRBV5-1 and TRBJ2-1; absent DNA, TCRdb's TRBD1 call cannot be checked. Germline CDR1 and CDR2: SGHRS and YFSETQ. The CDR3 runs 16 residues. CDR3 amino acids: CASSSNQGQGHNEQFF.

The CDR3 protein is CASSAQASGMDTQYF. This chain links TRBV4-3 with TRBJ2-3. This CDR3 is 15 amino acids long. Germline V CDR1 and CDR2: LGHNA, YSLEER.

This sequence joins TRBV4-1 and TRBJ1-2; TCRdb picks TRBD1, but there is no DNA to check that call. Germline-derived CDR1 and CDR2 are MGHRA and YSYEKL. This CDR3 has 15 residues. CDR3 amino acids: CASSQDWDRGYGYTF.

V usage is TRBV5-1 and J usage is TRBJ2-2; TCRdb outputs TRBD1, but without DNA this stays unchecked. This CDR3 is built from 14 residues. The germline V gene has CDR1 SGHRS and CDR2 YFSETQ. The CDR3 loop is CASSSMTGTGELFF.

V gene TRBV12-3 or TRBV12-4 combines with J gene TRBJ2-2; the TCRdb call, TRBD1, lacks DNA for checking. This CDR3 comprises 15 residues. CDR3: CASSLATGQTGELFF.

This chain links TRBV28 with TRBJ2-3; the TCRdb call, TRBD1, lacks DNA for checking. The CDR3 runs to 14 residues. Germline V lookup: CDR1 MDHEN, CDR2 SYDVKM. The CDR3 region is CASSPLSSSDTQYF.

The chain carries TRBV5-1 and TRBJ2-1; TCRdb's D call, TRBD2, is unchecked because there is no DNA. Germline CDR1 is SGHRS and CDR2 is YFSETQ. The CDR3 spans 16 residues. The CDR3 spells CASSLAEIAGMNEQFF.

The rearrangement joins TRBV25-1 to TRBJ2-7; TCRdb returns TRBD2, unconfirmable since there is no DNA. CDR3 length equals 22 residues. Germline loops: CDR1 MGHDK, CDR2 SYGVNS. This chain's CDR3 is CASRGQGRDSSGRPRSSYEQYF.

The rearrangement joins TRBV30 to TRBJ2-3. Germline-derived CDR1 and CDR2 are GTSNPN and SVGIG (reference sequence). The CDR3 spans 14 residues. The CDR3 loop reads CAWSVALATDTQYF.

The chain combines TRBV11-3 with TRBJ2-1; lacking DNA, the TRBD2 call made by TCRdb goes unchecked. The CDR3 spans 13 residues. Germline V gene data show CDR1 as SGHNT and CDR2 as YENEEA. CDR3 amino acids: CASSPGLSDEQFF.

The CDR3 region is CASSQERGLAAYNEQFF. The rearrangement joins TRBV4-2 to TRBJ2-1; TCRdb returns TRBD2, unconfirmable since there is no DNA. The germline gives CDR1 LGHNA, CDR2 YNFKEQ. The CDR3 totals 17 residues.

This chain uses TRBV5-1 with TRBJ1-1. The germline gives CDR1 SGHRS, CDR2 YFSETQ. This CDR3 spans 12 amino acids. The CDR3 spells CASSLDGDEAFF.

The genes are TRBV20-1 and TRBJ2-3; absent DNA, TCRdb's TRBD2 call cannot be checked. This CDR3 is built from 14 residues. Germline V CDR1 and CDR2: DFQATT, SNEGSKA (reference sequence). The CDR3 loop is CSARPSGSYDTQYF.

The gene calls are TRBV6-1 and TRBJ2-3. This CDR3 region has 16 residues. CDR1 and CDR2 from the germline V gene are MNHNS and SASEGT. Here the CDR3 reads CASSRGVGASTDTQYF.